Here is one T cell receptor (beta chain) with its context. Its antigen is undetermined. The sample is drawn from a study of shared clonotypes between healthy human individuals. Notes on the study in general: For sorted subsets, rarefaction showed incomplete sequencing despite large depth.

It was CD45RO-negative cells, positively selected for CCR7, that made up naive CD8 cells, with terminally differentiated effector memory CD45RA+ cells excluded. TCRdb's copy holds only in-frame clones and misses some; the assay was immunoSEQ multiplex PCR. The sample has about 650,000 clones, around 95% seen once. The CDR3 spans 15 residues. Per germline, CDR1 MNHEY and CDR2 SMNVEV (reference sequence). Trimming shortened V by 0 bases and J by 5 bases, and 13 bases separated the two germline ends. This sequence joins TRBV27 and TRBJ2-5; a possible D gene is TRBD1 (6 bases). The sequencing sample was made of naive CD8+ T cells sorted from blood. The receptor's source is a woman younger than 45 in good health. As DNA, the CDR3 is TGTGCCAGCAGTTTATCCAGGGGAAATCGGGAGACCCAGTACTTC. It translates to CASSLSRGNRETQYF.